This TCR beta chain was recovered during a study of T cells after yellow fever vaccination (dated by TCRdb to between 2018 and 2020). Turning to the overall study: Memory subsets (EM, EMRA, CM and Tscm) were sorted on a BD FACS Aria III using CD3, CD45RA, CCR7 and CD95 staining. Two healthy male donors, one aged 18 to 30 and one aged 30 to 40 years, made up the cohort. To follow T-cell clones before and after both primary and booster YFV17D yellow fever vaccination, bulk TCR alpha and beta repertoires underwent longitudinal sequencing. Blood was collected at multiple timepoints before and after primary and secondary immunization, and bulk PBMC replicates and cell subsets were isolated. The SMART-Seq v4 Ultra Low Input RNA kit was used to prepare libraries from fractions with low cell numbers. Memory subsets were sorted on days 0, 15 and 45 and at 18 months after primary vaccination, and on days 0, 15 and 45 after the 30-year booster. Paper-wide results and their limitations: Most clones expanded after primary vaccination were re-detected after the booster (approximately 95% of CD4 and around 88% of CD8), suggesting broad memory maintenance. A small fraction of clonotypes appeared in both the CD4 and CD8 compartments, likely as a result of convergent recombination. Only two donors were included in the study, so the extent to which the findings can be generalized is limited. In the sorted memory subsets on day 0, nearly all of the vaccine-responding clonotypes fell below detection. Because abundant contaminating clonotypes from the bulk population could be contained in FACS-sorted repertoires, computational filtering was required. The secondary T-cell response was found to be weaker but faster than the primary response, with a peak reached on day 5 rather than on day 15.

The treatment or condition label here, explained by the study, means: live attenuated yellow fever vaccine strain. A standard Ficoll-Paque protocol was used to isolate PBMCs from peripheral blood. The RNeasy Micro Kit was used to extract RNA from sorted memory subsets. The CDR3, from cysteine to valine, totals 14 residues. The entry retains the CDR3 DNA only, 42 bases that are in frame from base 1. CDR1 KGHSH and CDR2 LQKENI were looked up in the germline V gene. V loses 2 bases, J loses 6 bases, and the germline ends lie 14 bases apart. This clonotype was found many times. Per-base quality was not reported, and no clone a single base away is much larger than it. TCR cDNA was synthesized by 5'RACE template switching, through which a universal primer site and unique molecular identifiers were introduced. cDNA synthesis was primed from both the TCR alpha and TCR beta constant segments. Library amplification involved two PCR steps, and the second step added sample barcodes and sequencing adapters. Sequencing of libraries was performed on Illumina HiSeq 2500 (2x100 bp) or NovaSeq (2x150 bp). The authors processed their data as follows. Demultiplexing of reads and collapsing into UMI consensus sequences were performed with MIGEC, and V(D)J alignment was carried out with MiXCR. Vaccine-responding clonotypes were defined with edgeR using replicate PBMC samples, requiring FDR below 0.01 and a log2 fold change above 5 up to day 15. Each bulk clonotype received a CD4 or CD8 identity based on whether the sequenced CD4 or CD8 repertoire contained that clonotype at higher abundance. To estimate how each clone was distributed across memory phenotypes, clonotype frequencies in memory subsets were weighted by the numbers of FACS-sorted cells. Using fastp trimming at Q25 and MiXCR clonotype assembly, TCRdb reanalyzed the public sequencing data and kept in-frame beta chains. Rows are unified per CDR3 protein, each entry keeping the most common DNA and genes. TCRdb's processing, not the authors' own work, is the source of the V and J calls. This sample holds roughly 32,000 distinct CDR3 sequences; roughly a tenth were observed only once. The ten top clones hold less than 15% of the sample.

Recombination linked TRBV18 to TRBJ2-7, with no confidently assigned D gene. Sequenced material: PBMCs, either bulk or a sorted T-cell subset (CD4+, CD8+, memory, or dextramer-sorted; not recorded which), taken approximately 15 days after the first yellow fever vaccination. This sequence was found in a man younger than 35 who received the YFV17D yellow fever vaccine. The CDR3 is CASSPRVGVAEQYV. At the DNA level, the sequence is TGTGCCAGCTCACCAAGGGTTGGGGTAGCCGAGCAGTACGTC.